The source of this TCR beta chain is a study of synovial regulatory T cells in juvenile arthritis. Germline CDR1 MDHEN, CDR2 SYDVKM. The CDR3 totals 12 residues. The record lacks a DNA sequence. Generated by immunoSEQ multiplex PCR, the TCRdb table keeps only in-frame clones and is missing some. The repertoire table contains just under 10,000 clones. Specimen: Treg cells from blood. Subset meaning: remaining (HLA-DR-negative) circulating blood Treg cells. The TCR comes from a donor aged 2 to 35 with juvenile idiopathic arthritis. The chain links TRBV28 to TRBJ1-2. This CDR3 is CASSLSGSGYTF.